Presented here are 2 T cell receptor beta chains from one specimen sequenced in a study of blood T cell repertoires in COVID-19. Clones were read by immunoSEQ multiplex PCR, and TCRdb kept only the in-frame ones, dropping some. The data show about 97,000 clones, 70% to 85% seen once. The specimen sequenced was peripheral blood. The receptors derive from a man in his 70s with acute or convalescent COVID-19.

The CDR3 bases are TGCGCCAGCAGCTTGGCCCTAACTTCGACTAGCGGAGTAACCTACGAGCAGTACTTC. This encodes CASSLALTSTSGVTYEQYF. The V call is TRBV5-1, the J call TRBJ2-7, with 9 bases that match TRBD2. Germline V gene sequence: CDR1 SGHRS, CDR2 YFSETQ. The CDR3 sequence is 19 residues long. With 0 bases clipped from V and 2 bases from J, the junction kept 15 bases outside the gene matches.

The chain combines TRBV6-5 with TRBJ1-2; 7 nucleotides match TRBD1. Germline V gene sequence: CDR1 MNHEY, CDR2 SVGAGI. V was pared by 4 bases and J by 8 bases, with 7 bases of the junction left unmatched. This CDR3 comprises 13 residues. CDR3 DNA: TGTGCCAGCAGTTTCGACAGGGCTGGGGGCTACACCTTC. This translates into CASSFDRAGGYTF.